The rows below give T cell receptor beta chains drawn from one sample of a study of blood T cell repertoires in COVID-19. Only in-frame clones appear in the TCRdb table, and some are missing; sequencing was by immunoSEQ multiplex PCR. The table includes some 150,000 clones, 85% to 90% detected once. Sequenced: peripheral blood. The receptors shown here come from a woman older than 75 with acute or convalescent COVID-19. Both conserved end residues are part of each CDR3. The order of the fields is J gene, D gene, V gene, clone size, CDR3 DNA, CDR3 protein. The D gene is left open where the match is weak. The size of a clone is reported for some rows only, either as once, few or many, or as a class for expanded clones.

J: TRBJ1-2; D: -; V: TRBV20-1; size: -; DNA: TGCAGTGCAGGGGCCAACTATGGCTACACCTTC; CDR3: CSAGANYGYTF
J: TRBJ2-1; D: -; V: TRBV18; size: -; DNA: TGTGCCAGCTCACCCTATACTGGGAGCTCCTACAATGAGCAGTTCTTC; CDR3: CASSPYTGSSYNEQFF
J: TRBJ1-2; D: -; V: TRBV9; size: -; DNA: TGTGCCAGCAGCGTAGCCGTCGGGGGGACCTATGGCTACACCTTC; CDR3: CASSVAVGGTYGYTF
J: TRBJ2-5; D: -; V: TRBV19; size: -; DNA: TGTGCCAGTAGTAACGACGCCGGGGAAGAGACCCAGTACTTC; CDR3: CASSNDAGEETQYF
J: TRBJ1-2; D: TRBD1; V: TRBV3-1/TRBV3-2; size: -; DNA: TGTGCCAGCAGCCGTCGACAGGGGGTTCCCCTAGTCTATGGCTACACCTTC; CDR3: CASSRRQGVPLVYGYTF
J: TRBJ1-3; D: -; V: TRBV11-3; size: -; DNA: TGTGCCAGCAGCTTAGGACTTCCTGGAAACACCATATATTTT; CDR3: CASSLGLPGNTIYF
J: TRBJ2-7; D: -; V: TRBV10-1; size: few; DNA: TGCGCCAGCAGTGATTACAGGGAGGGCGAGCAGTACTTC; CDR3: CASSDYREGEQYF
J: TRBJ1-2; D: -; V: TRBV20-1; size: once; DNA: TGCAGTGCTAGTCCGGTTAACTATGGCTACACCTTC; CDR3: CSASPVNYGYTF
J: TRBJ2-3; D: TRBD2; V: TRBV4-2; size: once; DNA: TGTGCCAGCAGCCAAGAGACTAGCGGGGGGGACACGCAGTATTTT; CDR3: CASSQETSGGDTQYF
J: TRBJ2-4; D: TRBD1; V: TRBV6-2/TRBV6-3; size: -; DNA: TGTGCCAGCAGTTACTTGACAGGGGAGGACATTCAGTACTTC; CDR3: CASSYLTGEDIQYF
J: TRBJ1-2; D: -; V: TRBV10-3; size: -; DNA: TGTGCCATCAGTGAGTTCGTTACAGGGACTAACTATGGCTACACCTTC; CDR3: CAISEFVTGTNYGYTF
J: TRBJ1-1; D: -; V: TRBV7-2; size: -; DNA: TGTGCCAGCAGCTTATTGGGACAGAACACTGAAGCTTTCTTT; CDR3: CASSLLGQNTEAFF
J: TRBJ1-5; D: TRBD1; V: TRBV30; size: -; DNA: TGTGCCTGGGCCCTGGGACAGATCAATCAGCCCCAGCATTTT; CDR3: CAWALGQINQPQHF
J: TRBJ1-5; D: TRBD1; V: TRBV7-9; size: -; DNA: TGTGCCAGCAGCCTAACGGACAGGGTGAAAAGCAATCAGCCCCAGCATTTT; CDR3: CASSLTDRVKSNQPQHF
J: TRBJ1-2; D: -; V: TRBV30; size: -; DNA: TGTGCCTGGAGTGTAAGTGGTTTCGGTGGCTACACCTTC; CDR3: CAWSVSGFGGYTF
J: TRBJ2-3; D: TRBD2; V: TRBV3-1/TRBV3-2; size: -; DNA: TGTGCCAGCAGCCAAGGGGACCTTGGGGGGCGGGGGGCAGATACGCAGTATTTT; CDR3: CASSQGDLGGRGADTQYF
J: TRBJ2-7; D: -; V: TRBV7-2; size: -; DNA: TGTGCCAGCAGCTTAACACAGCTTTCACCCTACGAGCAGTACTTC; CDR3: CASSLTQLSPYEQYF
J: TRBJ2-5; D: TRBD2; V: TRBV5-1; size: -; DNA: TGCGCCAGCAGCTCCGGGACTAGCGGGGAGACCCAGTACTTC; CDR3: CASSSGTSGETQYF
J: TRBJ2-4; D: TRBD2; V: TRBV29-1; size: -; DNA: TGCAGCGTCGAGGGGGTAGCGGGGAACATTCAGTACTTC; CDR3: CSVEGVAGNIQYF
J: TRBJ2-1; D: -; V: TRBV7-9; size: once; DNA: TGTGCCAGCAGCTTAGCGGGGGGGCCGAACAATGAGCAGTTCTTC; CDR3: CASSLAGGPNNEQFF
J: TRBJ1-2; D: -; V: TRBV5-1; size: -; DNA: TGCGCCAGCACCCCAGCACCAACAGGGATCCTCTATGGCTACACCTTC; CDR3: CASTPAPTGILYGYTF
J: TRBJ2-3; D: TRBD2; V: TRBV9; size: -; DNA: TGTGCCAGCAGCGTAGGGCGGGGGTTCGGTGGCACAGATACGCAGTATTTT; CDR3: CASSVGRGFGGTDTQYF
J: TRBJ1-6; D: -; V: TRBV24-1; size: -; DNA: TGTGCCACAACAGTCGAGGGAAGATCACCCCTCCACTTT; CDR3: CATTVEGRSPLHF
J: TRBJ1-6; D: -; V: TRBV2; size: -; DNA: TGTGCCAGCAACATAGAGACAGTTTCACCCCTCCACTTT; CDR3: CASNIETVSPLHF
J: TRBJ2-1; D: -; V: TRBV4-3; size: -; DNA: TGCGCCAGCACTTTATCCTTCAGCTCCTACAATGAGCAGTTCTTC; CDR3: CASTLSFSSYNEQFF
J: TRBJ1-4; D: TRBD1; V: TRBV6-5; size: -; DNA: TGTGCCAGCGCCCGGGGGGACAGGGGAGGCGAAAAACTGTTTTTT; CDR3: CASARGDRGGEKLFF
J: TRBJ1-2; D: -; V: TRBV19; size: -; DNA: TGTGCCAGTAGTATAGACAGGGACTATGGCTACACCTTC; CDR3: CASSIDRDYGYTF
J: TRBJ2-2; D: -; V: TRBV27; size: -; DNA: TGTGCCAGCAGTCCCTTGCAGGTCGCCGGGGAGCTGTTTTTT; CDR3: CASSPLQVAGELFF
J: TRBJ1-2; D: TRBD1; V: TRBV27; size: -; DNA: TGTGCCAGCAGAAGGACCGGGACAGTCTATGGCTACACCTTC; CDR3: CASRRTGTVYGYTF
J: TRBJ1-6; D: TRBD1; V: TRBV5-4; size: -; DNA: TGTGCCAGCAGCTCACCGGGACAGGGTTGGAGTAATTCACCCCTCCACTTT; CDR3: CASSSPGQGWSNSPLHF
J: TRBJ1-5; D: -; V: TRBV5-6; size: -; DNA: TGTGCCAGCAGCTTGTGGGGGGACCAGCCCCAGCATTTT; CDR3: CASSLWGDQPQHF
J: TRBJ1-1; D: TRBD1; V: TRBV2; size: few; DNA: TGTGCCACCAGGGACAGGGGGCTTTGGAACACTGAAGCTTTCTTT; CDR3: CATRDRGLWNTEAFF
J: TRBJ1-1; D: -; V: TRBV6-5; size: -; DNA: TGTGCCAGCAGTTATGGAAGGGGCACTGAAGCTTTCTTT; CDR3: CASSYGRGTEAFF
J: TRBJ2-2; D: -; V: TRBV2; size: once; DNA: TGTGCCAGCAGTGATGAGAAGGAGACAGACTCCACCGGGGAGCTGTTTTTT; CDR3: CASSDEKETDSTGELFF
J: TRBJ2-3; D: -; V: TRBV19; size: few; DNA: TGTGCCAGTAGGGCCGCCAGGCCTCAGGTCACAGATACGCAGTATTTT; CDR3: CASRAARPQVTDTQYF
J: TRBJ1-4; D: -; V: TRBV20-1; size: -; DNA: TGCAGTGCGAGTAGTCGGAGCTACGAAAAACTGTTTTTT; CDR3: CSASSRSYEKLFF
J: TRBJ2-2; D: -; V: TRBV5-4; size: once; DNA: TGTGCCAGCAGCTTGTACCCAGACACCGGGGAGCTGTTTTTT; CDR3: CASSLYPDTGELFF
J: TRBJ1-2; D: -; V: TRBV5-6; size: -; DNA: TGTGCCAGCAGGCCAGCGGGCGGCAACTATGGCTACACCTTC; CDR3: CASRPAGGNYGYTF
J: TRBJ2-1; D: TRBD2; V: TRBV5-1; size: -; DNA: TGCGCCAGCAGCTTGGTCGGGGCGGGGGTATACAATGAGCAGTTCTTC; CDR3: CASSLVGAGVYNEQFF
J: TRBJ1-1; D: -; V: TRBV14; size: -; DNA: TGTGCCAGCAGCCCCCTTGGAGGAATGAACACTGAAGCTTTCTTT; CDR3: CASSPLGGMNTEAFF
J: TRBJ2-1; D: -; V: TRBV19; size: -; DNA: TGTGCCAGTAGTGTCGGGACTGGCAGGAATGAGCAGTTCTTC; CDR3: CASSVGTGRNEQFF
J: TRBJ1-1; D: -; V: TRBV7-3; size: few; DNA: TGTGCCAGTGCCCGACAAACGAACACTGAAGCTTTCTTT; CDR3: CASARQTNTEAFF
J: TRBJ2-2; D: TRBD2; V: TRBV2; size: -; DNA: TGTGCCAGCAGTGGTACTAGCGGGGGAGTAAACACCGGGGAGCTGTTTTTT; CDR3: CASSGTSGGVNTGELFF
J: TRBJ1-2; D: -; V: TRBV27; size: -; DNA: TGTGCCAGCAGTTTACTGGGACGGGGGTTGGGAGTTAATGGCTACACCTTC; CDR3: CASSLLGRGLGVNGYTF
J: TRBJ2-7; D: TRBD1; V: TRBV6-2/TRBV6-3; size: few; DNA: TGTGCCAGCAGCCACCGACAGGGCTACGAGCAGTACTTC; CDR3: CASSHRQGYEQYF
J: TRBJ1-1; D: -; V: TRBV12-3/TRBV12-4; size: -; DNA: TGTGCCAGCAGTTTAGCGGCAGGGGAAGCTTTCTTT; CDR3: CASSLAAGEAFF
J: TRBJ1-1; D: -; V: TRBV18; size: -; DNA: TGTGCCAGCTCACCCCTGGGGCAGAACACTGAAGCTTTCTTT; CDR3: CASSPLGQNTEAFF
J: TRBJ1-1; D: TRBD1; V: TRBV27; size: -; DNA: TGTGCCAGCATCCCCTTCGGAAGGGGGCTGACTGAAGCTTTCTTT; CDR3: CASIPFGRGLTEAFF
J: TRBJ2-1; D: -; V: TRBV2; size: -; DNA: TGTGCCAGCAGTGTTGGGGGGGCTAGCGGTTCCTACAATGAGCAGTTCTTC; CDR3: CASSVGGASGSYNEQFF
J: TRBJ2-1; D: -; V: TRBV10-2; size: -; DNA: TGCGCCAGTTCCCCGACACAGCAAAGCTACAATGAGCAGTTCTTC; CDR3: CASSPTQQSYNEQFF
J: TRBJ2-7; D: -; V: TRBV3-1/TRBV3-2; size: -; DNA: TGTGCCAGCAGCCAAGCGGCGATCGGGGTCTACGAGCAGTACTTC; CDR3: CASSQAAIGVYEQYF
J: TRBJ2-5; D: TRBD2; V: TRBV7-2; size: -; DNA: TGTGCCAGCAGTTTTTTCGGGGGGGCAGGGGAGACCCAGTACTTC; CDR3: CASSFFGGAGETQYF
J: TRBJ1-2; D: -; V: TRBV2; size: -; DNA: TGTGCCAGCAGTTACCAGGTCGACTATGGCTACACCTTC; CDR3: CASSYQVDYGYTF
J: TRBJ1-2; D: TRBD1; V: TRBV5-4; size: -; DNA: TGTGCCAGCAGCGTTACAGGGGACTATGGCTACACCTTC; CDR3: CASSVTGDYGYTF
J: TRBJ2-2; D: TRBD1; V: TRBV18; size: -; DNA: TGTGCCAGCTCACCCGCGGGGACAGGGAAAACCGGGGAGCTGTTTTTT; CDR3: CASSPAGTGKTGELFF
J: TRBJ2-7; D: TRBD2; V: TRBV6-5; size: once; DNA: TGTGCCAGCAGGGGGGGGATAGATATGAGCTACGAGCAGTACTTC; CDR3: CASRGGIDMSYEQYF
J: TRBJ2-5; D: TRBD2; V: TRBV7-8; size: -; DNA: TGTGCCAGCAGCCCAGGGACCCTAGCGGGGGGCGGGTCGGAGACCCAGTACTTC; CDR3: CASSPGTLAGGGSETQYF
J: TRBJ1-2; D: -; V: TRBV3-1/TRBV3-2; size: once; DNA: TGTGCCAGCAGCCAAGACCCCAGGGTTGGTGGCTACACCTTC; CDR3: CASSQDPRVGGYTF
J: TRBJ1-2; D: -; V: TRBV6-5; size: -; DNA: TGTGCCAGCACGAGGGAGTTTTCCAACTATGGCTACACCTTC; CDR3: CASTREFSNYGYTF
J: TRBJ1-2; D: -; V: TRBV5-1; size: -; DNA: TGCGCCAGCAGCTATAGACAGAACTATGGCTACACCTTC; CDR3: CASSYRQNYGYTF